These 21 T cell receptor beta chains came from one sample sequenced in a study of blood T cells in healthy people across ages. Primers used in a second PCR of about 7 to 12 cycles were a sample-barcoded 5' primer and a J-beta primer mix. TCRdb fed the 5' RACE reads into MiXCR, producing one record per CDR3 protein. The sample lists about 760,000 distinct CDR3 sequences; around three fifths were seen once. The source material was blood. Receptors were obtained from a man aged 35-49 years in good health.

A note on this clonotype: The junction does not match germline at one end; this may be a read error. This chain connects TRBV5-1 to TRBJ2-4; no firm D call. Germline V gives CDR1 SGHRS, CDR2 YFSETQ. The CDR3 runs to 13 residues. This CDR3 reads CASSSGGVKEQYF. Here the CDR3 DNA reads TGCGCCAGCAGCTCCGGTGGGGTAAAGGAGCAGTATTTC.

The gene calls are TRBV12-5 and TRBJ2-1; 8 nucleotides match TRBD1. Germline values: CDR1 LGHNT, CDR2 FRNRAP. The CDR3 covers 15 residues. Losses at the gene ends were 6 bases for V and 0 bases for J; bases not matched to a gene: 4. CDR3 DNA sequence: TGTGCTAGTGGCAAAGACAGGGGCTCCTACAATGAGCAGTTCTTC. Its protein product is CASGKDRGSYNEQFF.

This chain links TRBV28 with TRBJ2-2; 14 nucleotides line up with TRBD2. CDR1 and CDR2 (germline): MDHEN, SYDVKM. CDR3 length: 16 amino acids. J gave up 9 bases and V 2 bases, and 5 bases lay outside the gene matches. The CDR3 loop is CASSLPGLAGAWELFF. CDR3 in DNA: TGTGCCAGCAGTTTACCGGGACTAGCGGGAGCTTGGGAGCTGTTTTTT.

The chain combines TRBV9 with TRBJ2-7; the D gene could be TRBD1 or TRBD2 (5 bases each). CDR1 SGDLS and CDR2 YYNGEE come from the germline V gene. V was trimmed by 3 bases and J by 4 bases, leaving 14 bases between them. This CDR3 is built from 14 residues. The CDR3: CASSGKGEGYEQYF. CDR3 nucleotide sequence: TGTGCCAGCAGCGGGAAGGGAGAGGGGTACGAGCAGTACTTC.

The CDR3 loop reads CSAQQGAINYGYTF. CDR3 DNA: TGCAGTGCGCAACAGGGGGCAATCAACTATGGCTACACCTTC. The genes are TRBV20-1 and TRBJ1-2; 9 bases are shared with TRBD1. The germline CDR1 and CDR2 sequences are DFQATT and SNEGSKA (reference sequence). This CDR3 spans 14 amino acids. V shed 6 bases and J 2 bases; nucleotides not matched to a gene: 7.

The genes are TRBV20-1 and TRBJ2-1; TRBD1 matches at 7 bases. CDR1 is DFQATT and CDR2 is SNEGSKA in the germline V gene (reference sequence). The CDR3 runs 15 residues. Germline trimming cut 6 bases from V and 6 bases from J; bases unmatched to any gene: 14. The CDR3 reads CSANSHQTGINEQFF. CDR3 coding DNA: TGCAGTGCAAACTCTCACCAGACAGGGATCAATGAGCAGTTCTTC.

The chain joins TRBV9 to TRBJ1-2, with TRBD1 as a possible D gene (5 bases). This CDR3 is built from 15 residues. V lost 2 bases and J 4 bases, leaving 15 bases between the germline ends. Germline V CDR1 and CDR2: SGDLS, YYNGEE. CDR3 sequence: CASSVLGTASYGYTF. CDR3 DNA: TGTGCCAGCAGCGTTCTCGGGACGGCATCCTATGGCTACACCTTC.

This clonotype has only a few counts. The chain links TRBV6-1 to TRBJ2-1; 10 nucleotides align to TRBD1. The J segment lost 6 bases and the V segment lost 7 bases, leaving 9 bases of the junction unmatched. The CDR3 is made up of 15 amino acids. CDR1 MNHNS and CDR2 SASEGT come from the germline V gene. The CDR3, as DNA: TGTGCCAGCAATACCGGGACAGGGGAGGTCAATGAGCAGTTCTTC. It is translated as CASNTGTGEVNEQFF.

The chain uses TRBV10-3 and TRBJ2-1, with a tentative D call TRBD2 (5 bases). In germline, CDR1 is ENHRY, CDR2 SYGVKD. CDR3 length equals 13 residues. V gave up 4 bases and J gave up 5 bases, with 9 bases separating them. The CDR3 DNA reads as TGTGCCATCAGTGTCGGGAATAACAATGAGCAGTTCTTC. This translates into CAISVGNNNEQFF.

This clonotype has a single count. This chain uses TRBV11-2 with TRBJ2-7; D not resolved. This CDR3 region has 13 residues. The V gene's germline CDR1 is SGHAT and CDR2 FQNNGV. V was clipped by 5 bases and J by 2 bases, with 10 bases between them. The chain's CDR3 is CASSPIAPYEQYF. Written as DNA, the CDR3 is TGTGCCAGCAGCCCAATCGCTCCCTACGAGCAGTACTTC.

The chain carries TRBV20-1 and TRBJ2-1; possible D gene TRBD1, 7 bases. Trimming left V 5 bases short and J 9 bases short, with 17 bases between. The CDR3 runs 13 residues. CDR1 and CDR2 from the germline V gene are DFQATT and SNEGSKA (reference sequence). The CDR3 loop reads CSAGPGGTSEQFF. CDR3 bases: TGCAGTGCTGGCCCAGGGGGGACAAGTGAGCAGTTCTTC.

In its sample, this clonotype was seen a few times. The chain joins TRBV20-1 to TRBJ2-5, with D perhaps TRBD1 (6 bases). The end of the DNA fits TRBJ2-7 better, so the J call may be wrong. CDR1 and CDR2 (germline): DFQATT, SNEGSKA (reference sequence). The length of the CDR3 is 15 residues. The CDR3 region has the DNA TGCAGTGCTAGACATAACAGGGAGTTGGGCTACGAGCAGTACTTC. Its translation is CSARHNRELGYEQYF.

V usage is TRBV7-9 and J usage is TRBJ2-7; 8 positions agree with TRBD1. V lost 4 bases and J lost 6; bases outside the gene matches: 11. The length of the CDR3 is 15 residues. Germline-derived CDR1 and CDR2 are SEHNR and FQNEAQ (reference sequence). The CDR3 reads CASSSQGASPLEQYF. Written as DNA, the CDR3 is TGTGCCAGCAGCTCGCAGGGGGCGTCTCCCCTCGAGCAGTACTTC.

The table lists this clonotype with a few counts. The chain couples TRBV5-1 to TRBJ2-7, with TRBD1 identical over 8 bases. The V segment lost 1 base and the J segment 6 bases; nucleotides outside the gene matches: 9. The CDR3 loop spans 15 amino acids. Germline V lookup: CDR1 SGHRS, CDR2 YFSETQ. CDR3 sequence reads: CASSLSGQGATEQYF. The CDR3 DNA reads as TGCGCCAGCAGCTTGAGCGGCCAGGGGGCTACCGAGCAGTACTTC. The full variable domain, with the rest looked up from reference TRBV5-1 and TRBJ2-7, is KAGVTQTPRYLIKTRGQQVTLSCSPISGHRSVSWYQQTPGQGLQFLFEYFSETQRNKGNFPGRFSGRQFSNSRSEMNVSTLELGDSALYLCASSLSGQGATEQYFGPGTRLTVT.

The chain uses TRBV4-2 and TRBJ2-2, with D perhaps matching TRBD1 or TRBD2 (5 bases each). The V end was cut by 2 bases, the J end by 6 bases, with 10 bases between. This CDR3 contains 14 residues. CDR1 is LGHNA and CDR2 is YNFKEQ in the germline V gene. The CDR3 DNA sequence: TGTGCCAGCAGCCAAAGCGTGGGGGCCGGGGAGCTGTTTTTT. It translates to CASSQSVGAGELFF.

The chain joins TRBV20-1 to TRBJ2-7; the match to TRBD2 covers 9 bases. V lost 2 bases to trimming and J lost 5 bases; unmatched junction nucleotides: 13. This CDR3 region has 16 residues. Germline V lookup: CDR1 DFQATT, CDR2 SNEGSKA (reference sequence). For the CDR3, the DNA is TGCAGTGCTAGACCCCAGTATAGCGGGAGAAGCAACGAGCAGTACTTC. Encoded protein: CSARPQYSGRSNEQYF.

This clonotype was counted a few times. V usage is TRBV12-3 or TRBV12-4 and J usage is TRBJ2-1; D unresolved. The CDR3 length is 16 residues. The V end lost 3 bases, the J end lost 8 bases, and 20 bases lay between the germline ends. The CDR3 sequence is CASSFNGVGPPDEQFF. DNA for the CDR3: TGTGCCAGCAGTTTTAATGGTGTCGGGCCCCCGGATGAGCAGTTCTTC.

The chain recombines TRBV4-3 with TRBJ2-3; D is undetermined. CDR3 length: 17 residues. Germline V CDR1 and CDR2: LGHNA, YSLEER. V was shortened by 0 bases and J by 2 bases, with 15 bases between the two germline ends. The CDR3 sequence: CASSQDPYRPLTDTQYF. The CDR3 region has the DNA TGCGCCAGCAGCCAAGATCCCTACAGACCGCTCACAGATACGCAGTATTTT.

The chain joins TRBV12-3 or TRBV12-4 to TRBJ2-3; 7 nucleotides agree with TRBD2. This CDR3 spans 14 amino acids. Trimming took 5 bases from V and 4 from J; bases not matched to a gene: 6. CDR3 residues: CASSRAGLADTQYF. CDR3 coding DNA: TGTGCCAGCAGTCGGGCCGGACTAGCAGATACGCAGTATTTT.

The chain joins TRBV6-5 to TRBJ1-2; 10 bases match TRBD1. J gave up 6 bases and V 3 bases, and 7 bases lay outside the gene matches. The germline gives CDR1 MNHEY, CDR2 SVGAGI. The CDR3 consists of 15 residues. The CDR3, as DNA: TGTGCCAGCAGTTATTCCGGGACAGGGGTAAATGGCTACACCTTC. It is translated as CASSYSGTGVNGYTF.

The sample holds a few counts of this clonotype. The chain joins TRBV4-2 to TRBJ2-5; 7 nucleotides match TRBD1. The CDR3 loop spans 14 amino acids. From germline, CDR1 is LGHNA and CDR2 YNFKEQ. V trimming: 4 bases; J trimming: 3 bases; junction bases outside the gene matches: 5. CDR3 protein: CASSLWTGEETQYF. The CDR3 nucleotides are TGTGCCAGCAGCCTCTGGACAGGAGAAGAGACCCAGTACTTC.